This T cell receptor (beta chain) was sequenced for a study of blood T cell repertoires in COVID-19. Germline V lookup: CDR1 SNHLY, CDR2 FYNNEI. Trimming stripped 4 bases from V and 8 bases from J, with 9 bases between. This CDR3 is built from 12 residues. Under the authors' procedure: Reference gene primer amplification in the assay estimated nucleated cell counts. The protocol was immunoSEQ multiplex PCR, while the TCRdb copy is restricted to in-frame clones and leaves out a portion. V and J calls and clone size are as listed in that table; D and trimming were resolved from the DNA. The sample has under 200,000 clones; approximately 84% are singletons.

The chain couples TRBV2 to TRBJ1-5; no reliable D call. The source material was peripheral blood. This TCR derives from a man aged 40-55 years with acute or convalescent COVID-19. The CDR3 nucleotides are TGTGCCAGCAGTGTTTCCCTTGAGCCCCAGCATTTT. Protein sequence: CASSVSLEPQHF.